This section outlines one T cell receptor (beta chain) sequence together with its context. Its specificity is not known. The data derive from a study of CD8 T cells in ankylosing spondylitis. Germline V CDR1 and CDR2: DFQATT, SNEGSKA (reference sequence). V gave up 1 base and J gave up 2 bases; unmatched junction bases: 6. The CDR3 length is 16 residues. Study-level results: Disease-linked clones bore a CD8+ phenotype, appearing relatively rarely in peripheral blood. A motif in TCR beta, a set of under 10 highly homologous variants, appeared characteristic of ankylosing spondylitis blood. It was reported that disease-linked clones were significantly enriched in matched ankylosing spondylitis synovial fluid.

By quantitative 5'-RACE with molecular barcodes, the TCR beta libraries were made. TCRdb re-called the 5' RACE reads through MiXCR, storing one row per CDR3 protein. The sample shows just over 300,000 distinct CDR3 sequences, roughly 20% of them seen only once. V usage is TRBV20-1 and J usage is TRBJ2-5; 11 nucleotides line up with TRBD2. The receptor was isolated from a female donor with ankylosing spondylitis or in good health (not recorded which). Material for sequencing was blood, either unsorted or a sorted T cell fraction (not recorded which). Here the CDR3 DNA reads TGCAGTGCTAGAGGGGGACTAGCGGACATGCAAGAGACCCAGTACTTC. Amino acid sequence: CSARGGLADMQETQYF.